These 16 T cell receptor beta chains came from one sample sequenced in a study of control samples from healthy donors and cancer patients. Some clones are missing from TCRdb's copy, which holds only in-frame ones; the method was immunoSEQ multiplex PCR. The sample shows 150,000 to 200,000 clones, nearly 90% of them seen only once. The sequenced sample consisted of blood. All receptors come from a woman between 45 and 65 years old in good health.

The CDR3 DNA follows: TGTGCCAGTTTGATTCGGGCCGAGGGAAAACTGTTTTTT. Protein: CASLIRAEGKLFF. V usage is TRBV9 and J usage is TRBJ1-4; no reliable D call. V was clipped by 8 bases and J by 10 bases, with 18 bases between them. Germline V gene data show CDR1 as SGDLS and CDR2 as YYNGEE. The CDR3 covers 13 residues.

The chain joins TRBV12-3 or TRBV12-4 to TRBJ2-7; no definite D call. This CDR3 contains 11 residues. The V end lost 6 bases, the J end lost 3 bases, and 6 bases lay between the germline ends. The CDR3 here is CASSNYYEQYF. The CDR3 DNA reads as TGTGCCAGCAGCAACTACTACGAGCAGTACTTC.

This clone is a singleton in its sample. The CDR3: CASSSPGFSTDTQYF. The CDR3 DNA is TGTGCCAGCAGTTCCCCGGGTTTTTCCACAGATACGCAGTATTTT. The genes are TRBV6-2 or TRBV6-3 and TRBJ2-3; D unresolved. V was shortened by 4 bases and J by 2 bases, with 13 bases between the two germline ends. The V gene's germline CDR1 is MNHEY and CDR2 SVGEGT. CDR3 length: 15 amino acids.

This clone came up once. This chain uses TRBV30 with TRBJ2-1; D is uncertain. Between the trimmed V and J ends, which lost 0 bases and 6 bases, there was a span of 9 bases. Germline CDR1 is GTSNPN and CDR2 is SVGIG (reference sequence). There are 13 residues in the CDR3. This CDR3 reads CAWSVYFGNEQFF. The DNA of the CDR3 is TGTGCCTGGAGTGTATATTTCGGCAATGAGCAGTTCTTC.

The V and J genes are TRBV7-8 and TRBJ2-6; D is undetermined. This CDR3 is 15 amino acids long. V was shortened by 3 bases and J by 0 bases, with 6 bases between the two germline ends. Germline loops: CDR1 SGHVS, CDR2 FQNEAQ. CDR3 in DNA: TGTGCCAGCAGCTTGACCAGCTCTGGGGCCAACGTCCTGACTTTC. Translated: CASSLTSSGANVLTF.

The chain employs TRBV16 and TRBJ1-4; 12 bases are shared with TRBD1. V was clipped by 3 bases and J by 8 bases; unmatched bases: 10. Per germline, CDR1 KGHSY and CDR2 FQNENV. The CDR3 has 17 amino acids. The CDR3 DNA is TGTGCCAGCAGCCAGTCCCGGGACAGGGGGCAGAACGAAAAACTGTTTTTT. Translating gives CASSQSRDRGQNEKLFF. The entire variable domain, with the rest obtained from reference TRBV16 and TRBJ1-4, is as follows: GEEVAQTPKHLVRGEGQKAKLYCAPIKGHSYVFWYQQVLKNEFKFLISFQNENVFDETGMPKERFSAKCLPNSPCSLEIQATKLEDSAVYFCASSQSRDRGQNEKLFFGSGTQLSVL.

The chain recombines TRBV28 with TRBJ2-5; 7 nucleotides match TRBD2. Germline V gene sequence: CDR1 MDHEN, CDR2 SYDVKM. This CDR3 has 13 amino acids. The ends lost 7 bases at V and 3 bases at J; junction bases unmatched: 5. CDR3 sequence: CASILGGEETQYF. The DNA for the CDR3 is TGTGCCAGCATCCTGGGGGGGGAAGAGACCCAGTACTTC.

V is TRBV9 and J is TRBJ2-5; 7 bases are shared with TRBD2. This CDR3 contains 16 residues. From germline, CDR1 is SGDLS and CDR2 YYNGEE. V dropped 4 bases and J dropped 0; count of bases not matched to a gene: 9. The CDR3 sequence: CASSPYGLADQETQYF. In nucleotides, the CDR3 is TGTGCCAGCAGCCCGTACGGGCTAGCGGACCAAGAGACCCAGTACTTC.

The V and J genes are TRBV2 and TRBJ1-2; D is perhaps TRBD1 (5 bases). This CDR3 is 14 amino acids long. The germline gives CDR1 SNHLY, CDR2 FYNNEI. Trimming stripped 1 base from V and 0 bases from J, with 6 bases between. The DNA of the CDR3 is TGTGCCAGCAGTGAAGGGACACCTAACTATGGCTACACCTTC. Translation gives CASSEGTPNYGYTF.

In this sample, this clone turned up once. The chain has TRBV6-5 and TRBJ2-7, with a possible D match to TRBD2 (6 bases). CDR1 and CDR2 from the germline V gene are MNHEY and SVGAGI. The CDR3 totals 13 residues. Trimming took 6 bases from V and 3 from J, leaving 12 bases between them. For the CDR3, the DNA is TGTGCCAGCAGGAGGGACTCCAACTACGAGCAGTACTTC. Its translation is CASRRDSNYEQYF.

The chain recombines TRBV6-5 with TRBJ1-5, with a tentative D call TRBD1 (6 bases). The CDR3 is 13 amino acids. With 6 bases removed from V and 3 bases from J, the gap between germline ends came to 9 bases. CDR1 and CDR2 from the germline V gene are MNHEY and SVGAGI. CDR3 bases: TGTGCCAGCAGGGACAGACACAATCAGCCCCAGCATTTT. Translated: CASRDRHNQPQHF.

The rearrangement links TRBV30 to TRBJ2-7; possibly TRBD1 for D (5 bases). Germline assignment: CDR1 GTSNPN and CDR2 SVGIG (reference sequence). V was trimmed by 5 bases and J by 5 bases, leaving 10 bases between them. This CDR3 spans 11 amino acids. The CDR3 DNA follows: TGTGCCTGGGGGGCCCTCGACGAGCAGTACTTC. Amino acid sequence: CAWGALDEQYF.

The chain has TRBV27 and TRBJ2-1; 9 nucleotides match TRBD2. The CDR3 has 13 amino acids. V dropped 2 bases and J dropped 9; count of bases not matched to a gene: 2. CDR1 is MNHEY and CDR2 is SMNVEV in the germline V gene (reference sequence). The CDR3 DNA reads TGTGCCAGCAGTTTACGGACTAGCGCTGAGCAGTTCTTC. Translating it yields CASSLRTSAEQFF.

V and J are TRBV7-2 and TRBJ2-1, with 10 bases identical to TRBD1. V gave up 8 bases and J gave up 3 bases; unmatched junction bases: 1. The CDR3 is 13 residues long. Germline lookup yields CDR1 SGHTA and CDR2 FQGNSA. CDR3 protein: CASGDRGYNEQFF. In DNA, the CDR3 is TGTGCCAGCGGGGACAGGGGCTACAATGAGCAGTTCTTC.

CDR3 coding DNA: TGTGCCAGTAGTATAGGGGGGACAGCCTCCTACGAGCAGTACTTC. The encoded protein is CASSIGGTASYEQYF. V and J are TRBV19 and TRBJ2-7, with 7 bases identical to TRBD1. The CDR3 is 15 amino acids. From germline, CDR1 is LNHDA and CDR2 SQIVND (reference sequence). Trimming at V came to 1 base and at J to 0 bases, leaving 3 bases not matched to a gene.

V usage is TRBV7-3 and J usage is TRBJ1-2; 7 nucleotides match TRBD1. V shed 5 bases and J 5 bases; nucleotides not matched to a gene: 5. Looked up from germline, CDR1 is SGHTA and CDR2 is FQGTGA. This CDR3 is 13 amino acids long. The CDR3 DNA sequence: TGTGCCAGCAGCAGGGGGACAGTATATGGCTACACCTTC. Encoded protein: CASSRGTVYGYTF.